This T cell receptor (beta chain) was captured by sequencing in a study of blood T cell repertoires in COVID-19. The length of the CDR3 is 15 residues. With 0 bases removed from V and 6 bases from J, the gap between germline ends came to 12 bases. Germline V gene sequence: CDR1 SEHNR, CDR2 FQNEAQ (reference sequence). The assay was immunoSEQ multiplex PCR, and TCRdb's table has in-frame clones only and misses some. This table holds some 300,000 clones, 88% found once. V and J are TRBV7-9 and TRBJ2-1; a weak D match, TRBD2 (6 bases). The sample was PBMCs or T cells enriched from blood (not recorded which). The TCR comes from an older woman in a cohort exposed to, infected with or recovered from COVID-19 (not recorded which). DNA for the CDR3: TGTGCCAGCAGCTTAGCGGGGACTGGGACCAATGAGCAGTTCTTC. Translated: CASSLAGTGTNEQFF.